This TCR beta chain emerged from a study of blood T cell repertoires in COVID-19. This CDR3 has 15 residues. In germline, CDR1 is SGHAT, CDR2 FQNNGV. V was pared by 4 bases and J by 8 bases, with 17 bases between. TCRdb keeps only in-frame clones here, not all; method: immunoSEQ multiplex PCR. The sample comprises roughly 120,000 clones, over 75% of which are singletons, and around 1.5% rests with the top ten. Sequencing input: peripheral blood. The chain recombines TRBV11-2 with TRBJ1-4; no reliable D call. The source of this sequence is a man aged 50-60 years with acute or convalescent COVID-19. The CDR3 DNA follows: TGTGCCAGCAGCTCCGGCGGAAACTCCTGGGAAAAACTGTTTTTT. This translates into CASSSGGNSWEKLFF.